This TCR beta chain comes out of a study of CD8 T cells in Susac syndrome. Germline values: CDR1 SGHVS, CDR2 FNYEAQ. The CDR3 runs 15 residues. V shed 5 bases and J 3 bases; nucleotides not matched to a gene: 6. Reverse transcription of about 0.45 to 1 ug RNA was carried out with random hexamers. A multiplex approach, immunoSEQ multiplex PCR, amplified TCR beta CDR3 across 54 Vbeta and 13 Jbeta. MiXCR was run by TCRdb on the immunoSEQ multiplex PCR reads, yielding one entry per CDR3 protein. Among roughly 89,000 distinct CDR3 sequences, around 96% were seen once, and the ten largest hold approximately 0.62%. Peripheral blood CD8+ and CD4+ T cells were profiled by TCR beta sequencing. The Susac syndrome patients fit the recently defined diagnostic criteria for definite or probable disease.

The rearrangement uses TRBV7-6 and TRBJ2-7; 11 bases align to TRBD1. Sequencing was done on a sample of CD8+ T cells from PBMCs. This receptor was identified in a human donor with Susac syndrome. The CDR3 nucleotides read TGTGCCAGCAGCCGCACCGGGACAGGGGGCTACGAGCAGTACTTC. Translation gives CASSRTGTGGYEQYF.